This TCR beta chain appears in the sequencing data of a study of T cell repertoires and Cas9 in healthy adults (dated by TCRdb to between 2017 and 2018). At the level of the whole study: SpCas9-reactive T cells were characterized for multi-effector potency, cytotoxicity and lineage determination within the CD4 and CD8 compartments. This study looked at whether people already carry T cell immunity to the Streptococcus pyogenes Cas9 nuclease (SpCas9), the enzyme used in CRISPR gene editing.

Library preparation used the immunoSEQ multiplex PCR assay. Here the immuneACCESS table is served through TCRdb, limited to in-frame sequences with V and J called. Missing clones are a known gap in these copies; in checked studies unresolved V genes cover under half, and the rest lacks a known reason. Recorded for this sample are more than 20,000 clones; about 90% of them occurred a single time. Approximately 0.84% of the sample rests with the top ten. General study outcomes and caveats: Proliferation and function of SpCas9-reactive effector T cells were reported to be mitigated in vitro by SpCas9-reactive regulatory T cells.

Between the V and J ends, shortened by 4 bases and 1 base respectively, the junction contains 14 bases. The CDR3, from cysteine to phenylalanine, totals 15 residues. The read is trimmed to its CDR3 DNA, 45 bases read in frame from base 1. According to the germline V gene (reference sequence), CDR1 reads SGHKS and CDR2 reads YYEKEE. Healthy humans were used as donors in the study. About this clone: There is no known antigen for this receptor. Per-base quality was not reported, and no clone a single base away is much larger than it.

The sequence was collected from a human donor in good health. The sample consisted of CD4+ effector T cells (CD127+, CD25-, CD137-, CD154-) from PBMCs; culture status not recorded. The chain joins TRBV5-5 to TRBJ1-1, with the D segment identity uncertain. This receptor has the CDR3 CASSGVRLRNTEAFF. The nucleotide sequence is TGTGCCAGCAGCGGCGTTAGACTTAGGAACACTGAAGCTTTCTTT. The CDR3, completed at both ends by the reference TRBV5-5 and TRBJ1-1 genes, gives the full variable domain DAGVTQSPTHLIKTRGQQVTLRCSPISGHKSVSWYQQVLGQGPQFIFQYYEKEERGRGNFPDRFSARQFPNYSSELNVNALLLGDSALYLCASSGVRLRNTEAFFGQGTRLTVV.